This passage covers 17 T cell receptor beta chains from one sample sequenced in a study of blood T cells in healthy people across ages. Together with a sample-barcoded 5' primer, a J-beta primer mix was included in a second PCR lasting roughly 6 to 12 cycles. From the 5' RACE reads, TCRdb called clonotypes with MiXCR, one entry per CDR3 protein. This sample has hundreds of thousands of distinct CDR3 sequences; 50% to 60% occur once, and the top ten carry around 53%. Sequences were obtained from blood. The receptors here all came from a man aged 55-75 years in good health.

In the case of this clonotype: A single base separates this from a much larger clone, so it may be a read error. The CDR3 coding sequence is TGTGCCTGGAGTGCAAGAGCGGGAGTCGGGGAGACCCAGTACTTC. This translates into CAWSARAGVGETQYF. The chain links TRBV30 to TRBJ2-5; 8 nucleotides align to TRBD2. The V gene's germline CDR1 is GTSNPN and CDR2 SVGIG (reference sequence). The CDR3 length is 15 residues. J gave up 5 bases and V 1 base, and 9 bases lay outside the gene matches.

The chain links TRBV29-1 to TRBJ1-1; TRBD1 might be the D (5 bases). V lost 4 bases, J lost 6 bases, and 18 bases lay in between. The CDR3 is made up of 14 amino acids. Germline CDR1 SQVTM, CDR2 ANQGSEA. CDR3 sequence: CSVGLGNLGPEAFF. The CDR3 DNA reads TGCAGCGTTGGGTTAGGGAACCTGGGACCTGAAGCTTTCTTT.

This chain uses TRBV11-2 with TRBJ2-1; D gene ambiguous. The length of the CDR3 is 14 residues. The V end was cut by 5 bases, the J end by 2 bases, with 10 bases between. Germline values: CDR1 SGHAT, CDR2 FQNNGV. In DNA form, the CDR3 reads TGTGCCAGCAGCAACCCGGAGACCTACAATGAGCAGTTCTTC. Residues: CASSNPETYNEQFF.

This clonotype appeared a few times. In DNA, the CDR3 is TGTGCCAGCAGCACAACTAGCAGTGGGGCCAACGTCCTGACTTTC. The encoded protein is CASSTTSSGANVLTF. The V gene is TRBV6-5, the J gene TRBJ2-6; maybe TRBD2 (6 bases). The V end lost 6 bases, the J end lost 3 bases, and 12 bases lay between the germline ends. From germline, CDR1 is MNHEY and CDR2 SVGAGI. The CDR3 loop spans 15 amino acids.

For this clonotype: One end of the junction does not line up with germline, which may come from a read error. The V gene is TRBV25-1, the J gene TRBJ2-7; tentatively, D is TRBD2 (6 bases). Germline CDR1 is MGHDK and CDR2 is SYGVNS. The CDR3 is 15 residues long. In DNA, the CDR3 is TGTGCCAGCAGCGGGGCGGGGAGCCTCTCCTACGAGCAGTGCTTC. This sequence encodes CASSGAGSLSYEQCF.

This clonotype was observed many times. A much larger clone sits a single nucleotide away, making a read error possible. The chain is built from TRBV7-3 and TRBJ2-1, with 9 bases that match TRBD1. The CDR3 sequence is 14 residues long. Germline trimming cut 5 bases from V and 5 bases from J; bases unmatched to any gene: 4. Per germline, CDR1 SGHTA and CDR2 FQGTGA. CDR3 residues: CASSPGQGHNEQFF. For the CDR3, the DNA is TGTGCCAGCAGCCCGGGACAGGGCCACAATGAGCAGTTCTTC.

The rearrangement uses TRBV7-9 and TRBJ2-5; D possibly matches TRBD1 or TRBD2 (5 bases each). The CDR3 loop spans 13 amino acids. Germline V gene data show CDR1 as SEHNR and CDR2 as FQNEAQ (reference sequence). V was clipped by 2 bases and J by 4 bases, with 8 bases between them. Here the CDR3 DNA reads TGTGCCAGCAGCTTATGGGGACGAGAGACCCAGTACTTC. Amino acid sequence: CASSLWGRETQYF. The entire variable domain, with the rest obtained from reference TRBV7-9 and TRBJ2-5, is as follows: DTGVSQNPRHKITKRGQNVTFRCDPISEHNRLYWYRQTLGQGPEFLTYFQNEAQLEKSRLLSDRFSAERPKGSFSTLEIQRTEQGDSAMYLCASSLWGRETQYFGPGTRLLVL.

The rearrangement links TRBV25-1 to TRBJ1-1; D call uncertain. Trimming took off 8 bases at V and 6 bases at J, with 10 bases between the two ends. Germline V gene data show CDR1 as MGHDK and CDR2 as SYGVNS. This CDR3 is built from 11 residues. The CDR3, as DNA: TGTGCCAGCCATAACGGGCCTGAAGCTTTCTTT. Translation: CASHNGPEAFF. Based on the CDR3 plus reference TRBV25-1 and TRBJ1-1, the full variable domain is EADIYQTPRYLVIGTGKKITLECSQTMGHDKMYWYQQDPGMELHLIHYSYGVNSTEKGDLSSESTVSRIRTEHFPLTLESARPSHTSQYLCASHNGPEAFFGQGTRLTVV.

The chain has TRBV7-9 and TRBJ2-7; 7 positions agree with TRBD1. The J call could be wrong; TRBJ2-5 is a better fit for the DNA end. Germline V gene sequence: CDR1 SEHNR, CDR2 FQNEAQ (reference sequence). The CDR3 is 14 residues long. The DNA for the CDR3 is TGTGCCAGCAGCCAAGACAGGGCTCGGGAGACCCAGTACTTC. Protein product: CASSQDRARETQYF.

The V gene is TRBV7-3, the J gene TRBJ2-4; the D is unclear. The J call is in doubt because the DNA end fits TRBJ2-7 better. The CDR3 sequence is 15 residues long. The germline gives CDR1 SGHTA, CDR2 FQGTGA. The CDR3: CASSLTEAAPYEQYF. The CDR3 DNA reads TGTGCCAGCAGCTTAACAGAGGCTGCACCCTACGAGCAGTACTTC.

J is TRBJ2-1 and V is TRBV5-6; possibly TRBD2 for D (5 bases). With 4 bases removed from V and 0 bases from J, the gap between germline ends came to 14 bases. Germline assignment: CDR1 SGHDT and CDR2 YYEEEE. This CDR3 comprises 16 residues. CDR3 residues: CASSQSGFSSYNEQFF. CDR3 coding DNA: TGTGCCAGCAGCCAAAGCGGATTCAGCTCCTACAATGAGCAGTTCTTC.

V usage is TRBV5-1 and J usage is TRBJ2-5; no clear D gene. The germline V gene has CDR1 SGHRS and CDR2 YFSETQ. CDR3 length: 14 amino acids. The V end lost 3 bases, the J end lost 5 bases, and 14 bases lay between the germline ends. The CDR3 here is CASSYNGVVETQYF. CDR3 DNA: TGCGCCAGCAGCTACAACGGAGTTGTTGAGACCCAGTACTTC.

In DNA form, the CDR3 reads TGTGCCAGTACCGGGACCAATACAGATACGCAGTATTTT. It specifies CASTGTNTDTQYF. V gene TRBV5-4 combines with J gene TRBJ2-3, with D tentatively TRBD1 or TRBD2 (5 bases each). Trimming took 8 bases from V and 3 from J, leaving 13 bases between them. This CDR3 is 13 amino acids long. CDR1 and CDR2 from the germline V gene are SGHNT and YYREEE (reference sequence).

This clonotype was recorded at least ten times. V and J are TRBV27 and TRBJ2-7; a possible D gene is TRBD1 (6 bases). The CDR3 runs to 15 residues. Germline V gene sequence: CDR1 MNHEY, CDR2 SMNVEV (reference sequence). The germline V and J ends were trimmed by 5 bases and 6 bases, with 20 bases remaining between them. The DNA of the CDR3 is TGTGCCAGCAGTCTAAGACAGGCTGTTGGAGCCGAGCAGTACTTC. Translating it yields CASSLRQAVGAEQYF.

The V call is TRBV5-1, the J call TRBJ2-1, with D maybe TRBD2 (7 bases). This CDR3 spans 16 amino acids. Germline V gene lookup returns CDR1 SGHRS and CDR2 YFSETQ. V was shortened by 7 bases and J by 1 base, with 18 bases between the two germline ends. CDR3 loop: CASSKGGAGSYNEQFF. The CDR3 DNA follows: TGCGCCAGCTCGAAGGGGGGGGCAGGGTCCTACAATGAGCAGTTCTTC.

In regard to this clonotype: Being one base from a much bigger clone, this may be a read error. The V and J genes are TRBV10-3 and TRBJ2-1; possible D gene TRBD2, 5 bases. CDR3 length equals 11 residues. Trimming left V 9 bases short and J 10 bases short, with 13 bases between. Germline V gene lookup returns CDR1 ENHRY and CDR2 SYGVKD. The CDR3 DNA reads TGTGCCATAGGAGGAGCCTACGAGCAGTTCTTC. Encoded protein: CAIGGAYEQFF.

The CDR3 reads CASSFSTSGKGEQYF. CDR3 in DNA: TGTGCCAGCAGCTTCTCGACTAGCGGGAAGGGTGAGCAGTACTTC. The V call is TRBV7-2, the J call TRBJ2-7, with 11 bases fitting TRBD2. The CDR3 has 15 residues. V lost 3 bases to trimming and J lost 7 bases; unmatched junction nucleotides: 8. From germline, CDR1 is SGHTA and CDR2 FQGNSA.